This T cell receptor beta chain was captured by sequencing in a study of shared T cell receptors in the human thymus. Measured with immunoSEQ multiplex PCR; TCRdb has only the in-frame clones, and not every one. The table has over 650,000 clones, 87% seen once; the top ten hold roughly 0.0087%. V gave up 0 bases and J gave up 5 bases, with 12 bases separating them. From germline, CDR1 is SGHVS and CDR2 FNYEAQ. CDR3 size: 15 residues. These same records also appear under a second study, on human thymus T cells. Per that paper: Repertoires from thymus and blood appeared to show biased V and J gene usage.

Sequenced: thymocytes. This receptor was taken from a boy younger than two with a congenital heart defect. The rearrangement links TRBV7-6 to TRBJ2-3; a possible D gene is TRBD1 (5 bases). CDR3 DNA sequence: TGTGCCAGCAGCTTAGCGGTAGGGGCAAGAGATACGCAGTATTTT. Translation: CASSLAVGARDTQYF. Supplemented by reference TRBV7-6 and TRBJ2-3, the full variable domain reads GAGVSQSPRYKVTKRGQDVALRCDPISGHVSLYWYRQALGQGPEFLTYFNYEAQQDKSGLPNDRFSAERPEGSISTLTIQRTEQRDSAMYRCASSLAVGARDTQYFGPGTRLTVL.